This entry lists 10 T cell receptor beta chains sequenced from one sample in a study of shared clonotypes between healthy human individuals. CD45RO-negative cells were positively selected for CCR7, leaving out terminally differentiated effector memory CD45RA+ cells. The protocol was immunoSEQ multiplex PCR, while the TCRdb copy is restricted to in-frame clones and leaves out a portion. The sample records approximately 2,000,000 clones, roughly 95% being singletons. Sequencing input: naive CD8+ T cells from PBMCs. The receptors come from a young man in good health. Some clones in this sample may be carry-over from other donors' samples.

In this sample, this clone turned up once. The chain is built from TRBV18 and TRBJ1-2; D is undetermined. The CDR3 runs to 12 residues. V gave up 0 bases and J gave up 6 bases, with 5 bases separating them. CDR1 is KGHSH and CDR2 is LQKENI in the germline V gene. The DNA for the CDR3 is TGTGCCAGCTCACCACCATGGGATGGCTACACCTTC. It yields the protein CASSPPWDGYTF.

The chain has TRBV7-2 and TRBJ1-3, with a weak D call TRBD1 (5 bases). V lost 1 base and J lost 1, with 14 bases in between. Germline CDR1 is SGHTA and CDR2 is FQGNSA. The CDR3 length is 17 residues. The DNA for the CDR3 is TGTGCCAGCAGCTTAGAACTTGAAGGGGTATCTGGAAACACCATATATTTT. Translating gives CASSLELEGVSGNTIYF.

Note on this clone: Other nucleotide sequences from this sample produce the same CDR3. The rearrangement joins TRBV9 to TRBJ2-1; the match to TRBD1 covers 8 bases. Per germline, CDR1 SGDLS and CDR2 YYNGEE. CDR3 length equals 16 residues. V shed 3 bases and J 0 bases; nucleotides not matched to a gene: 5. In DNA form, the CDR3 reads TGTGCCAGCAGCGCCGGGGACAGGAGCTCCTACAATGAGCAGTTCTTC. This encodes CASSAGDRSSYNEQFF.

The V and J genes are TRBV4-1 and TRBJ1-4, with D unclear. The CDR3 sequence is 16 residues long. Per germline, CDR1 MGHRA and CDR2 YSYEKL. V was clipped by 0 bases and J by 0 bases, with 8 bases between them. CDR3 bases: TGCGCCAGCAGCCAAGATGCAGCTACAACTAATGAAAAACTGTTTTTT. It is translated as CASSQDAATTNEKLFF.

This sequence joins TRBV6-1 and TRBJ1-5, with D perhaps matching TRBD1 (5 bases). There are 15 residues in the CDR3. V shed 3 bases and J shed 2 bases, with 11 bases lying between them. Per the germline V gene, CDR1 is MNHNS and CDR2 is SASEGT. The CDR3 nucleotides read TGTGCCAGCAGTGATAGGGGTAGGGGCAATCAGCCCCAGCATTTT. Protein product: CASSDRGRGNQPQHF.

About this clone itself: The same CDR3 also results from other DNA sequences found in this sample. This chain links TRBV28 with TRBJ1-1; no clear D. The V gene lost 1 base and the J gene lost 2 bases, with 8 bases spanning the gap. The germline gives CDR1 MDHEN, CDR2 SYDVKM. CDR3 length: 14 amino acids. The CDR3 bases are TGTGCCAGCAGTTTATTAGCAGGAAACACTGAAGCTTTCTTT. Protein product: CASSLLAGNTEAFF.

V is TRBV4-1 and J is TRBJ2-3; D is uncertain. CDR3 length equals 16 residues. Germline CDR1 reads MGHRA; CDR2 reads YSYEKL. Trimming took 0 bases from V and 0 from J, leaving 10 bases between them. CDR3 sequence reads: CASSQEYSPSTDTQYF. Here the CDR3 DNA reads TGCGCCAGCAGCCAAGAATATTCCCCTAGCACAGATACGCAGTATTTT.

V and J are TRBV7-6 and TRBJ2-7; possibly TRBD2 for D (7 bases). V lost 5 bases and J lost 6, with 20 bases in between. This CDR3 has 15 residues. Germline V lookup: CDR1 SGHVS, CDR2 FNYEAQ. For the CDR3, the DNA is TGTGCCAGCAGCCCATCACAGGGAGGGCGGGGCGAGCAGTACTTC. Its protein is CASSPSQGGRGEQYF.

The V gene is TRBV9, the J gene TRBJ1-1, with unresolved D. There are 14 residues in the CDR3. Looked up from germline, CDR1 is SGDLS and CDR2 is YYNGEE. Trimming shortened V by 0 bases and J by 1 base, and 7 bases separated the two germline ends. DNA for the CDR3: TGTGCCAGCAGCGTAGCTATAAAGAACACTGAAGCTTTCTTT. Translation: CASSVAIKNTEAFF.

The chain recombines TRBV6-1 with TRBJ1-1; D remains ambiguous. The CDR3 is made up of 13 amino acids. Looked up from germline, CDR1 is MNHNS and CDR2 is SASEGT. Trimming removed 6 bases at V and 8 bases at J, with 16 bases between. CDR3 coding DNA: TGTGCCAGCAGCGTGTTAAATGCGGGGGAAGCTTTCTTT. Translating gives CASSVLNAGEAFF.